This TCR beta chain comes out of a study of technical replicates of blood from a handful of donors. Sequenced by immunoSEQ multiplex PCR; TCRdb stores in-frame clones only, minus some. The data contain 80,000 or so clones, 75% to 90% of them singletons. Germline lookup yields CDR1 SGHTA and CDR2 FQGTGA. The CDR3 is 16 residues long. V was clipped by 3 bases and J by 5 bases; unmatched bases: 7. Only one count was recorded for this clone. The genes are TRBV7-3 and TRBJ2-3; the match to TRBD2 covers 11 bases. The clonotype comes from a human donor in good health. Some clones in this sample may be carry-over from other donors' samples. The material sequenced was PBMCs. The CDR3 is CASSFNLAGGRDTQYF. DNA for the CDR3: TGTGCCAGCAGCTTTAATTTAGCGGGGGGGCGAGATACGCAGTATTTT.